This T cell receptor beta chain is drawn from a study of cytomegalovirus exposure and HLA in healthy donors. Primers included in the PCR were 60 Vbeta and 13 Jbeta primers. Sequencing was performed with immunoSEQ multiplex PCR; in TCRdb, only in-frame clones are kept and a portion is missing. The data hold roughly 180,000 clones, with around 81% observed a single time. General observations from the study: In an earlier analysis, productive rearrangement rates for most beta V segments clustered near 87% or 30%. What a later analysis showed was that several of the most significant clusters appeared linked to common viral pathogens.

A word on this clone: Its antigen is not known.

The V gene's germline CDR1 is LGHNT and CDR2 FRNRAP. The length of the CDR3 is 13 residues. V was clipped by 5 bases and J by 2 bases, with 9 bases between them. The specimen was PBMCs. The clonotype originates from a woman between 18 and 29 years old in good health and CMV-seropositive. V gene TRBV12-5 combines with J gene TRBJ2-5; D call uncertain. The CDR3 sequence is CASGLLEQETQYF. CDR3 DNA: TGTGCTAGTGGTCTATTAGAGCAAGAGACCCAGTACTTC.